This passage covers 7 T cell receptor beta chains from one sample sequenced in a study of monozygotic twins with inflammatory bowel disease. TCRdb re-called the 5' RACE reads and catalogs CDR3 proteins one per entry, DNA excluded. In total, the table holds approximately 340,000 distinct CDR3 sequences. The sequenced sample consisted of blood. The receptors here all came from a human donor with ulcerative colitis or Crohn's disease, or a healthy co-twin of an affected twin (not recorded which).

J is TRBJ2-1 and V is TRBV5-4; TCRdb lists TRBD2, though no DNA is available to test this call. The germline CDR1 and CDR2 sequences are SGHNT and YYREEE (reference sequence). This CDR3 contains 15 residues. Here the CDR3 reads CASSLQATRPNEQFF. Complete variable domain (other parts from reference TRBV5-4 and TRBJ2-1): ETGVTQSPTHLIKTRGQQVTLRCSSQSGHNTVSWYQQALGQGPQFIFQYYREEENGRGNFPPRFSGLQFPNYSSELNVNALELDDSALYLCASSLQATRPNEQFFGPGTRLTVL.

The chain combines TRBV9 with TRBJ2-1; with no DNA, the TCRdb D assignment of TRBD2 cannot be verified. The CDR3 covers 15 residues. Germline values: CDR1 SGDLS, CDR2 YYNGEE. This CDR3 reads CASSSGLAAYNEQFF.

This sequence joins TRBV20-1 and TRBJ1-1; the D call from TCRdb, TRBD1, cannot be confirmed without DNA. The CDR3 spans 14 residues. The V gene's germline CDR1 is DFQATT and CDR2 SNEGSKA (reference sequence). CDR3 in amino acids: CSARSGGPNTEAFF.

The chain employs TRBV28 and TRBJ2-3; TCRdb outputs TRBD2, but without DNA this stays unchecked. Germline V CDR1 and CDR2: MDHEN, SYDVKM. The CDR3 loop spans 14 amino acids. This CDR3 reads CASTLGGDWDTQYF.

This chain uses TRBV4-1 with TRBJ2-5. CDR1 MGHRA and CDR2 YSYEKL come from the germline V gene. The CDR3 loop spans 14 amino acids. The CDR3 loop reads CASSQDHSLETQYF.

The gene calls are TRBV5-4 and TRBJ2-3; TCRdb returns TRBD1, unconfirmable since there is no DNA. CDR3 length: 17 residues. Germline CDR1 and CDR2: SGHNT and YYREEE (reference sequence). The CDR3 is CASSSADRGRAGNTQYF.

The chain carries TRBV29-1 and TRBJ1-4; the D gene TCRdb calls, TRBD1, cannot be checked with no DNA. Per the germline V gene, CDR1 is SQVTM and CDR2 is ANQGSEA. The CDR3 extends over 13 amino acids. The CDR3 loop reads CSGWGATDEKLFF.